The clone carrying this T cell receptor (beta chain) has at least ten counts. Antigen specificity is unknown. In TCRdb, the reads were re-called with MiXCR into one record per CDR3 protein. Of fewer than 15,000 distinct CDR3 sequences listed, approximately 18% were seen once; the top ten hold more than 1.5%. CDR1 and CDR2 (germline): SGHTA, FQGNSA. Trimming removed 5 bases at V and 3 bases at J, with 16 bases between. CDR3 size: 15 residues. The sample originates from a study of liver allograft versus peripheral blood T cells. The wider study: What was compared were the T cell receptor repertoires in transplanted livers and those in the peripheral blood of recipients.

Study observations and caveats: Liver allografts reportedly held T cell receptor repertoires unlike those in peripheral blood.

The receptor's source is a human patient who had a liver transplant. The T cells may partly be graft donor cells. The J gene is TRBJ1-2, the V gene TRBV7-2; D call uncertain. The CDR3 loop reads CASSRSPFADYGYTF. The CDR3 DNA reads TGTGCCAGCAGCCGATCACCATTCGCCGACTATGGCTACACCTTC.